The T cell receptor beta chain under discussion was sequenced for a study of molecular identifiers for immune sequencing clone quantification. Study context: Four of five splits of RNA from 20,000 or 100,000 naive CD8 cells were sequenced in replicates.

The CDR3 extends over 16 amino acids. Regarding the study as a whole: Clone sizes that are highly expanded could be underestimated when identical TCR molecules share a barcode. Clones above 20 RNA copies held over 97% of effector molecules, under 1% in naive cells.

In TCRdb, the PCR reads were re-called with MiXCR into one record per CDR3 protein. The sample consists of about 330,000 distinct CDR3 sequences, over 20% of them appearing once. This clonotype appeared a single time. Its antigen is not known. An end of the junction does not agree with germline; a read error may underlie this. The authors gated naive CD8 T cells as CD8+CD4-CCR7+CD45RA+ for sorting. This receptor was obtained from a human donor in good health. Some libraries in this study had Jurkat cell RNA spiked in. Source material: naive CD8+ T cells from blood, with Jurkat cell RNA spiked in. As for subset: FACS-sorted CD8+CD4-CCR7+CD45RA+ naive T cells. The V call is TRBV12-3 or TRBV12-4, the J call TRBJ2-1, with a weak D call TRBD2 (6 bases). The CDR3 bases are TGTGCCAGCAGTTCTCCCCCAGGGACTTCCTACAGTGAGCAGTTCTTC. This sequence encodes CASSSPPGTSYSEQFF.